This section outlines one T cell receptor beta chain sequence together with its context. The antigen is unknown. The table came from immunoSEQ multiplex PCR; TCRdb's copy has only in-frame clones and leaves some out. Here the sample spans about 180,000 clones, approximately 86% being singletons. The data originate from a study of T cell responses to AZD1222 COVID-19 vaccine. Study overall: Second doses that came at about 4 or about 12 weeks were put together. General study results and limits: Nearly half of unique spike-specific TCRs reportedly avoided B.1.351 and B.1.1.7 mutated regions.

Germline V gives CDR1 SGHAT, CDR2 FQNNGV. The V end was cut by 5 bases, the J end by 5 bases, with 15 bases between. The CDR3 sequence is 15 residues long. The chain employs TRBV11-2 and TRBJ1-4, with a tentative D call TRBD1 (5 bases). The clonotype originates from an adult in good health. This specimen consisted of peripheral blood, obtained on day 0 of AZD1222 vaccination. CDR3 nucleotide sequence: TGTGCCAGCAGCCCTCCGGGACGGCCGAATGAAAAACTGTTTTTT. Translated: CASSPPGRPNEKLFF.